This T cell receptor (beta chain) originates from a study of blood T cells in healthy people across ages (dated by TCRdb to between 2014 and 2016). For the study in its entirety: Template switching captured roughly one uniquely barcoded TCR beta cDNA molecule per two T cells in model experiments. Using the same blood draw, the study looked at two additional independent replicas of 1 million unique cDNA reads for two donors, one aged 18 to 30 and the other aged 80 or older. Using deep sequencing normalized with unique cDNA molecular identifiers, the study measured how TCR beta repertoire diversity changes with age. Four age groups were formed from the donors: young (average 16 years), middle-aged (approximately 40), aged (approximately 60) and long-lived (about 80). To avoid experimental bias, donors of different ages were spread randomly across the sequencing lanes.

The library was obtained by 5' RACE. The second PCR ran for roughly 6 to 11 cycles and used a J-beta primer mix along with a sample-barcoded 5' primer. Each TCR beta cDNA molecule received a unique molecular identifier from a template-switch 5' adaptor carrying 12 random nucleotides. Each sample yielded at least 3 million CDR3-containing paired-end reads. First-strand cDNA synthesis was performed from all RNA using the Mint cDNA synthesis kit, with priming by a TRBC-specific oligonucleotide. Following uracil-DNA glycosylase treatment, a first 18-cycle PCR with universal primers M1SS and BC2_uni_R was performed on all cDNA. As for how the authors treated the data: For normalization, 1 million high-quality reads were randomly selected from each sample, with every read carrying a distinct molecular identifier. Reads with shared molecular identifiers were discarded instead of being binned into consensus sequences. CDR3 identification, clonotype clustering and error correction used MiTCR with a Q25 quality threshold and the strictest error-elimination algorithm. A nonparametric unseen species model with Euler transformation was used to estimate lower-bound total TCR beta diversity. In-frame beta chains were kept once TCRdb had trimmed the public reads at Q25 with fastp and called clones with MiXCR. All rows with the same CDR3 protein become a single entry with the most common DNA and genes. The authors' filters were not applied to this entry. This sample lists fewer than 2 million distinct CDR3 sequences; approximately 39% were detected once. Together, the top ten hold 23% of the sample.

Overall study results and their limits: There was a strong correlation between observed TCR beta diversity and the percentage of naive T cells measured by flow cytometry. The CMV infection status of donors was not known, potentially confounding age-related changes in expanded clonotypes. Since profiling was done on bulk unsorted PBMCs, naive and antigen-experienced compartments could not be conclusively compared. As age increased, observed TCR beta diversity per million T cells dropped in a roughly linear way, and a significant reduction was already evident by age about 40. Estimates of total diversity based on one million sequenced T cells were considered lower bounds and underestimates. Compared with the aged group, the long-lived group had more naive CD4+ T cells, fewer expanded clones and increased TCR diversity, suggesting age selection.

This clonotype has a handful of counts. Its antigen is unknown. The junction differs from germline at one of its ends, possibly a read error. Reading from cysteine to phenylalanine, the CDR3 counts 15 amino acids. Left in the record is the CDR3 DNA by itself, 45 bases read in frame from the first base. CDR1 and CDR2, looked up from the germline V gene, are SGHTA and FQGTGA. Donors were 40 or so systemically healthy Caucasian individuals from Russia aged 6 to 90 years. Approximately 9 milliliters of peripheral blood were collected from each donor into EDTA-treated Vacutainer tubes. PBMCs were isolated by Ficoll-Paque density-gradient centrifugation, with at least 6.5 million obtained per sample. Trizol reagent was used to extract total RNA from PBMCs, with at least 5 micrograms per sample. The percentages of naive CD45RAhigh/CD27high T cells were determined by flow cytometry on a PBMC aliquot from every donor.

Sequenced: blood. The receptor's source is a human donor in good health. This chain is built from TRBV7-3 and TRBJ1-1; the D gene identity is not certain. The encoded CDR3 is CASSLMDGGNTEAFF. The DNA is as follows: TGTGCTAGCAGCTTAATGGACGGTGGGAACACTGAAGCTTTCTTT.